This T cell receptor beta chain appears in the sequencing data of a study of blood T cell repertoires in COVID-19. Germline V gene lookup returns CDR1 SGHRS and CDR2 YFSETQ. V trimming: 1 base; J trimming: 7 bases; junction bases outside the gene matches: 10. The CDR3 covers 17 residues. The data were produced by immunoSEQ multiplex PCR, yet TCRdb's version contains in-frame clones alone and is incomplete. The profile covers roughly 250,000 clones, with approximately 86% appearing a single time and roughly 4.9% taken by the ten largest. The sample taken for sequencing was peripheral blood. This receptor was taken from a woman older than 75 with active or convalescent COVID-19. The rearrangement uses TRBV5-1 and TRBJ1-6; 8 bases are a match to TRBD1. CDR3 protein: CASSLHLQGVTNSPLHF. CDR3 sequence (DNA): TGCGCCAGCAGCTTGCACTTACAGGGGGTGACGAATTCACCCCTCCACTTT.